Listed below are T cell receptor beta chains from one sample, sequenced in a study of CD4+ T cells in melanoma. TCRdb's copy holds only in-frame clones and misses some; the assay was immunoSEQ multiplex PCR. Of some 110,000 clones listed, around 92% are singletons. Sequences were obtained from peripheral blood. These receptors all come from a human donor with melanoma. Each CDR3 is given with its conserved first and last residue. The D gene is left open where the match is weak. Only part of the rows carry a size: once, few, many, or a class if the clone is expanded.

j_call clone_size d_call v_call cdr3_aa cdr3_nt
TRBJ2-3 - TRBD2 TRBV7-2 CASSLTPSGPSTDTQYF TGTGCCAGCAGCTTGACTCCTAGCGGGCCGAGCACAGATACGCAGTATTTT
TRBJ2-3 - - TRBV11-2 CASSLDRLEGDTQYF TGTGCCAGCAGCTTAGATCGGCTAGAAGGGGATACGCAGTATTTT
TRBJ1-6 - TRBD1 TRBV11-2 CASSLVTGGESPLHF TGTGCCAGCAGCTTAGTTACAGGGGGTGAATCACCCCTCCACTTT
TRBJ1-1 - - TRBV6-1 CATLPGGRTEAFF TGTGCCACCCTACCGGGGGGCCGGACTGAAGCTTTCTTT
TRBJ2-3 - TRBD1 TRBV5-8 CASTLGQGADTQYF TGTGCCAGCACCCTGGGACAGGGAGCCGATACGCAGTATTTT
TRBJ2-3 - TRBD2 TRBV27 CASSLSGTSLYTQYF TGTGCCAGCAGTTTATCGGGGACTAGTTTATATACGCAGTATTTT
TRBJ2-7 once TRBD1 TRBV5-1 CASSLGVTGLMVEQYF TGCGCCAGCAGCTTGGGGGTGACAGGGTTGATGGTCGAGCAGTACTTC
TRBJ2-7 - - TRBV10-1 CASRQPGRKPYEQYF TGCGCCAGCCGCCAGCCAGGGAGAAAGCCCTACGAGCAGTACTTC
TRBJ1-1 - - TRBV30 CAWSVRGRLLWAEAFF TGTGCCTGGAGTGTCCGCGGACGGCTGTTATGGGCTGAAGCTTTCTTT
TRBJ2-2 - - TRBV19 CASSMGAGRQGRAGELFF TGTGCCAGTAGTATGGGGGCTGGTCGGCAGGGGAGGGCCGGGGAGCTGTTTTTT
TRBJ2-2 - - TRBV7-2 CASSLGGAYSNTGELFF TGTGCCAGCAGTCTGGGGGGCGCGTACTCGAACACCGGGGAGCTGTTTTTT
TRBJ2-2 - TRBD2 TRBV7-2 CASSPGGGSNTGELFF TGTGCCAGCAGCCCGGGCGGGGGGTCGAACACCGGGGAGCTGTTTTTT
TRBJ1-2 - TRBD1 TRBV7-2 CASSLGIGAGGLDGYTF TGTGCCAGCAGCTTAGGGATTGGGGCAGGGGGCCTCGATGGCTACACCTTC
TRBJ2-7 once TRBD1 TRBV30 CAWSVRRQGAHEQYF TGTGCCTGGAGTGTACGGAGACAGGGGGCCCACGAGCAGTACTTC
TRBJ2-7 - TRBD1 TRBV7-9 CASSLVGQDYEQYF TGTGCCAGCAGCTTAGTGGGACAGGATTACGAGCAGTACTTC
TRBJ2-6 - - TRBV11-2 CASSRPGANVLTF TGTGCCAGCAGCCGCCCCGGGGCCAACGTCCTGACTTTC
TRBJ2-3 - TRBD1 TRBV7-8 CASSKRQGADTQYF TGTGCCAGCAGCAAACGACAGGGGGCAGATACGCAGTATTTT
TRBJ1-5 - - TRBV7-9 CASSLASSNQPQHF TGTGCCAGCAGCTTAGCCAGTAGCAATCAGCCCCAGCATTTT
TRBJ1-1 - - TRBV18 CASSPSGRRAEAFF TGTGCCAGCTCACCGTCGGGCCGAAGAGCTGAAGCTTTCTTT
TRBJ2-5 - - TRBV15 CATSRAKFFSGETQYF TGTGCCACCAGCAGAGCGAAGTTTTTCTCGGGCGAGACCCAGTACTTC
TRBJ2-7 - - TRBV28 CASSLVGGSVVYEQYF TGTGCCAGCAGTTTAGTCGGGGGAAGTGTCGTCTACGAGCAGTACTTC
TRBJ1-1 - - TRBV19 CASSIGAGGMDEAFF TGTGCCAGTAGTATAGGAGCTGGGGGGATGGATGAAGCTTTCTTT
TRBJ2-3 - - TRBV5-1 CASSRGQGPDTQYF TGCGCCAGCAGCCGGGGGCAGGGTCCAGATACGCAGTATTTT
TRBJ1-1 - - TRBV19 CASSGRGYYTEAFF TGTGCCAGTAGTGGGAGGGGTTATTACACTGAAGCTTTCTTT
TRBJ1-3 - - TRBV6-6 CASRPGRGNTIYF TGTGCCAGCAGACCAGGGAGGGGAAACACCATATATTTT
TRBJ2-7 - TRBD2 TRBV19 CASSDSSGRGYEQYF TGTGCCAGTAGTGACTCTAGCGGGAGGGGCTACGAGCAGTACTTC